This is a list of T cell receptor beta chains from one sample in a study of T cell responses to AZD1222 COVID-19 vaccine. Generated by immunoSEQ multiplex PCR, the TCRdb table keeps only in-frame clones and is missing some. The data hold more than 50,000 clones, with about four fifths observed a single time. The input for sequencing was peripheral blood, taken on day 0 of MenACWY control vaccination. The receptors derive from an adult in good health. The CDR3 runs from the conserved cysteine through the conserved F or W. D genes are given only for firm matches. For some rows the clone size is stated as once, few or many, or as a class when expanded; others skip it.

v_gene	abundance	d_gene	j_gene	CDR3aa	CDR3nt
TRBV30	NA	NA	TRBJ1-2	CAWSADMNNDGLYGYTF	TGTGCCTGGAGTGCCGATATGAATAACGACGGACTCTATGGCTACACCTTC
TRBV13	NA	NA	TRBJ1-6	CASSASGQRDSPLHF	TGTGCCAGCAGCGCTTCCGGGCAACGGGATTCACCCCTCCACTTT
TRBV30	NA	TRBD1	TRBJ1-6	CAWRRGTVNSPLHF	TGTGCCTGGAGGCGCGGGACAGTCAATTCACCCCTCCACTTT
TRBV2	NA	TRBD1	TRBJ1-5	CASSRQGAGGQPQHF	TGTGCCAGCAGTCGACAGGGGGCTGGTGGGCAGCCCCAGCATTTT
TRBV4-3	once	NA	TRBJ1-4	CASSGGSEKLFF	TGCGCCAGCAGCGGTGGGTCCGAAAAACTGTTTTTT
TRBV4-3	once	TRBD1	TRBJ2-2	CASSPRQGPNTGELFF	TGCGCCAGCAGCCCGCGACAGGGGCCGAACACCGGGGAGCTGTTTTTT
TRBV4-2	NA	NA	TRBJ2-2	CASSLRGVGGTGELFF	TGTGCCAGCAGCTTAAGGGGGGTAGGGGGTACCGGGGAGCTGTTTTTT
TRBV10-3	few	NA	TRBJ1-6	CAISTTADGGPLHF	TGTGCCATCAGTACGACGGCGGATGGGGGACCCCTCCACTTT
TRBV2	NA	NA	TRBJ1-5	CASSELRFQPQHF	TGTGCCAGCAGTGAATTACGGTTTCAGCCCCAGCATTTT
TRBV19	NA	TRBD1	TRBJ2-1	CASSIGNRGFDEQFF	TGTGCCAGTAGTATAGGGAACAGGGGGTTCGATGAGCAGTTCTTC
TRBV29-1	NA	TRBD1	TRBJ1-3	CSVRTGSSGNTIYF	TGCAGCGTTCGGACAGGGAGCTCTGGAAACACCATATATTTT
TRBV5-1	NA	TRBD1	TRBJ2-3	CASSQGQLSTDTQYF	TGCGCCAGCAGCCAGGGACAGCTTAGCACAGATACGCAGTATTTT
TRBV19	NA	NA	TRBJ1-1	CASIGTVNTEAFF	TGTGCCAGTATAGGGACGGTGAACACTGAAGCTTTCTTT
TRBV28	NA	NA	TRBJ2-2	CASSSRTGELFF	TGTGCCAGCAGTTCCCGGACCGGGGAGCTGTTTTTT
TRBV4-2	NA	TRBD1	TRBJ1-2	CASSRDRDGYTF	TGTGCCAGCAGCCGCGACAGGGATGGCTACACCTTC
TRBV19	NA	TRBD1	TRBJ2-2	CASSMGQGAPGELFF	TGTGCCAGTAGTATGGGACAGGGGGCGCCCGGGGAGCTGTTTTTT
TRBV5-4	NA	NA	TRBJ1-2	CASSSGTSNYGYTF	TGTGCCAGCAGCTCCGGGACATCTAACTATGGCTACACCTTC
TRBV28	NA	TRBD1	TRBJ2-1	CASSLGQGGEQFF	TGTGCCAGCAGTCTTGGACAGGGAGGCGAGCAGTTCTTC
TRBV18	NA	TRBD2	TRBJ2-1	CASSTRGSGGTIYNEQFF	TGTGCCAGCTCAACCAGGGGGAGCGGGGGGACGATTTACAATGAGCAGTTCTTC
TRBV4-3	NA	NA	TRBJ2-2	CASSLAAWGTGELFF	TGCGCCAGCAGCCTCGCGGCCTGGGGCACCGGGGAGCTGTTTTTT
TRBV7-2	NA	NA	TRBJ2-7	CASSSGTSGQYF	TGTGCCAGCAGCTCCGGGACTTCAGGGCAGTACTTC
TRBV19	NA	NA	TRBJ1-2	CASDQAGRGYTF	TGTGCCAGTGATCAGGCAGGCCGGGGCTACACCTTC
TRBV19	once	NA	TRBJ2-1	CASSIETGPHEQFF	TGTGCCAGTAGTATAGAGACTGGTCCCCATGAGCAGTTCTTC
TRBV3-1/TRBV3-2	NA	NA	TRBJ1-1	CASSQAALRGTEAFF	TGTGCCAGCAGCCAAGCGGCCCTCCGGGGGACTGAAGCTTTCTTT
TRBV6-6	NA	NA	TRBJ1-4	CASRPSSGGTNEKLFF	TGTGCCAGCAGACCGTCCTCAGGAGGCACTAATGAAAAACTGTTTTTT
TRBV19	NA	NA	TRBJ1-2	CASSLHSYSSNYGYTF	TGTGCCAGTAGTTTGCATTCGTACTCTTCTAACTATGGCTACACCTTC
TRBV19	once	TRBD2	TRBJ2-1	CASSITSADLNEQFF	TGTGCCAGTAGTATAACTAGCGCAGATCTCAATGAGCAGTTCTTC
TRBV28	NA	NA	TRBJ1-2	CASSYGTTYGYTF	TGTGCCAGCAGTTACGGGACAACCTATGGCTACACCTTC
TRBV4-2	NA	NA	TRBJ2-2	CASSQAGTGELFF	TGTGCCAGCAGCCAAGCCGGCACCGGGGAGCTGTTTTTT
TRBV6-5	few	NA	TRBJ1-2	CASSFGDGDYGYTF	TGTGCCAGCAGCTTCGGGGACGGGGACTATGGCTACACCTTC
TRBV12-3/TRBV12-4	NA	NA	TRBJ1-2	CASSWRGNYGYTF	TGTGCCAGCAGTTGGCGGGGGAACTATGGCTACACCTTC
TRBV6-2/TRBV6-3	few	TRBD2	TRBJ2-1	CASSYSVAGPYNEQFF	TGTGCCAGCAGTTACTCGGTAGCGGGCCCCTACAATGAGCAGTTCTTC
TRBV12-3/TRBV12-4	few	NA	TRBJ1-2	CASSLLSPPTF	TGTGCCAGCAGTTTACTATCCCCCCCCACCTTC
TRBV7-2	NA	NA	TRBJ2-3	CAGEWGGGPDTQYF	TGTGCCGGTGAATGGGGAGGAGGCCCAGATACGCAGTATTTT
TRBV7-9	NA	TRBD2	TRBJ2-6	CAGSLGGARSSGANVLTF	TGTGCCGGGAGCCTCGGGGGGGCACGGTCGTCTGGGGCCAACGTCCTGACTTTC
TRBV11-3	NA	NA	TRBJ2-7	CASSLEGDFYEQYF	TGTGCCAGCAGCTTAGAGGGGGACTTCTACGAGCAGTACTTC
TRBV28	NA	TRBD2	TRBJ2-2	CASRTGGTGELFF	TGTGCCAGCCGGACGGGAGGTACCGGGGAGCTGTTTTTT
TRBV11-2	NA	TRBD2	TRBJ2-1	CASSSRTSSGVQFF	TGTGCCAGCAGCTCAAGGACTAGTAGCGGAGTGCAGTTCTTC
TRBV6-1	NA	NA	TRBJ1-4	CASSEVGGNEKLFF	TGTGCCAGCAGTGAAGTAGGGGGTAATGAAAAACTGTTTTTT
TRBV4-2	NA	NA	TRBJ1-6	CASSPTPSYNSPLHF	TGTGCCAGCAGCCCAACTCCCTCCTATAATTCACCCCTCCACTTT
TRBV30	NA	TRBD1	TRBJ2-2	CAWKGTGGIGELFF	TGTGCCTGGAAGGGGACAGGGGGGATCGGGGAGCTGTTTTTT